These 17 T cell receptor beta chains originate from one sample sequenced in a study of CD8 T cell repertoires and HIV-1 epitope variants. Their recognized antigens are unknown. TCRdb's copy holds only in-frame clones and misses some; the assay was immunoSEQ multiplex PCR. The sample includes about 5,000 clones, around three fifths of them seen just once. Source material: cultured CD8+ T cells derived from PBMCs. The receptor source for this set is a male donor with HIV.

The rearrangement links TRBV5-1 to TRBJ2-1; D is unresolved. V was pared by 0 bases and J by 4 bases, with 5 bases between. Germline CDR1 is SGHRS and CDR2 is YFSETQ. This CDR3 is 13 amino acids long. Here the CDR3 DNA reads TGCGCCAGCAGCTTGGACAGTTACAATGAGCAGTTCTTC. Translated: CASSLDSYNEQFF.

The rearrangement links TRBV5-3 to TRBJ1-6; 11 bases are a match to TRBD1. TRBV5-3 is filed as an ORF, its function uncertain. Unmatched junction bases numbered 6, after V lost 4 bases and J lost 6 bases. The CDR3 is made up of 16 amino acids. CDR3 protein: CARSRGQGESNSPLHF. CDR3 DNA sequence: TGTGCCAGAAGCCGGGGACAGGGGGAAAGTAATTCACCCCTCCACTTT.

This clone was recorded a few times. The chain recombines TRBV6-5 with TRBJ1-5; D ambiguous. V was cut by 6 bases and J by 0 bases, with 12 bases left in between. Germline loops: CDR1 MNHEY, CDR2 SVGAGI. CDR3 size: 15 residues. CDR3 bases: TGTGCCAGCAGAAAAGCAAGGTCTAGCAATCAGCCCCAGCATTTT. Its protein is CASRKARSSNQPQHF.

This chain joins TRBV28 and TRBJ1-5, with 9 bases matching TRBD1. This CDR3 region has 17 residues. Unmatched junction bases numbered 14, after V lost 4 bases and J lost 7 bases. CDR1 MDHEN and CDR2 SYDVKM come from the germline V gene. The DNA of the CDR3 is TGTGCCAGCAGTTCTCGTTCCGGGACAGGGCTGGGCCAGCCCCAGCATTTT. Translation: CASSSRSGTGLGQPQHF.

The V gene is TRBV27, the J gene TRBJ2-1; D remains unclear. The V end was cut by 4 bases, the J end by 0 bases, with 10 bases between. The CDR3 loop spans 15 amino acids. Germline values: CDR1 MNHEY, CDR2 SMNVEV (reference sequence). CDR3 in amino acids: CASSSILSSYNEQFF. For the CDR3, the DNA is TGTGCCAGCAGTTCCATCCTCAGCTCCTACAATGAGCAGTTCTTC.

This clone was counted only a few times. The gene calls are TRBV9 and TRBJ2-7; possible D gene TRBD2, 5 bases. This CDR3 contains 15 residues. Germline V gene lookup returns CDR1 SGDLS and CDR2 YYNGEE. V was shortened by 3 bases and J by 3 bases, with 16 bases between the two germline ends. CDR3 nucleotides: TGTGCCAGCAGCGACGACTACCTTGGGAACTACGAGCAGTACTTC. This encodes CASSDDYLGNYEQYF.

This chain links TRBV19 with TRBJ2-1, with D maybe TRBD2 (6 bases). CDR3 length: 14 amino acids. V was cut by 3 bases and J by 4 bases, with 10 bases left in between. Germline V gene lookup returns CDR1 LNHDA and CDR2 SQIVND (reference sequence). The CDR3 is CASSMSGLYNEQFF. The CDR3 nucleotides are TGTGCCAGTAGTATGTCGGGACTTTACAATGAGCAGTTCTTC.

CDR3 nucleotide sequence: TGTGCCAGCAGTTTATTCCAGGGAGAGTCACCCCTCCACTTT. The encoded protein is CASSLFQGESPLHF. The V gene is TRBV28, the J gene TRBJ1-6; tentatively, D is TRBD1 (5 bases). Per the germline V gene, CDR1 is MDHEN and CDR2 is SYDVKM. CDR3 size: 14 residues. Trimming took 1 base from V and 10 from J, leaving 11 bases between them. Full variable domain (rest looked up from reference TRBV28 and TRBJ1-6): DVKVTQSSRYLVKRTGEKVFLECVQDMDHENMFWYRQDPGLGLRLIYFSYDVKMKEKGDIPEGYSVSREKKERFSLILESASTNQTSMYLCASSLFQGESPLHFGNGTRLTVT.

The chain is built from TRBV28 and TRBJ1-5, with D hard to call. This CDR3 is built from 15 residues. Germline CDR1 MDHEN, CDR2 SYDVKM. V lost 6 bases and J lost 4, with 16 bases in between. Here the CDR3 reads CASSPVGETNQPQHF. The CDR3 DNA reads TGTGCCAGCAGCCCCGTCGGGGAGACAAATCAGCCCCAGCATTTT. Together with reference TRBV28 and TRBJ1-5, the CDR3 gives the full variable domain: DVKVTQSSRYLVKRTGEKVFLECVQDMDHENMFWYRQDPGLGLRLIYFSYDVKMKEKGDIPEGYSVSREKKERFSLILESASTNQTSMYLCASSPVGETNQPQHFGDGTRLSIL.

The sample holds a few counts of this clone. The chain has TRBV7-9 and TRBJ1-5; 10 bases agree with TRBD1. Trimming removed 5 bases from V and 2 bases from J; junction bases left unmatched: 15. The CDR3 has 19 residues. CDR1 and CDR2 (germline): SEHNR, FQNEAQ (reference sequence). CDR3 sequence reads: CASSMMPGQGSGGNQPQHF. The CDR3 coding sequence is TGTGCCAGCAGCATGATGCCGGGACAGGGGAGTGGGGGCAATCAGCCCCAGCATTTT.

The chain recombines TRBV7-6 with TRBJ2-1; tentatively, D is TRBD1 (6 bases). Between the trimmed V and J ends, which lost 5 bases and 0 bases, there was a span of 20 bases. Looked up from germline, CDR1 is SGHVS and CDR2 is FNYEAQ. CDR3 length: 18 residues. CDR3 sequence reads: CASSTEPSQGSSYNEQFF. The CDR3 coding sequence is TGTGCCAGCAGCACCGAACCTAGCCAGGGGAGCTCCTACAATGAGCAGTTCTTC.

This sequence joins TRBV11-2 and TRBJ1-3, with D possibly being TRBD1 (5 bases). Germline V gene sequence: CDR1 SGHAT, CDR2 FQNNGV. CDR3 length equals 16 residues. Trimming left V 1 base short and J 0 bases short, with 10 bases between. CDR3 nucleotide sequence: TGTGCCAGCAGCTTAGCAGGGTTGAGCTCTGGAAACACCATATATTTT. Amino acids: CASSLAGLSSGNTIYF.

This clone was found a few times. This chain links TRBV4-2 with TRBJ2-5; 8 bases map to TRBD2. With V trimmed by 1 base and J by 3 bases, 4 bases remained unmatched. Germline assignment: CDR1 LGHNA and CDR2 YNFKEQ. This CDR3 has 15 amino acids. The CDR3 DNA sequence: TGTGCCAGCAGCCAAGGCGGAGCGGGGGAAGAGACCCAGTACTTC. Translated, it gives CASSQGGAGEETQYF.

The V gene is TRBV7-9, the J gene TRBJ1-1; weak D call: TRBD1 (5 bases). The V end lost 2 bases, the J end lost 2 bases, and 12 bases lay between the germline ends. Germline assignment: CDR1 SEHNR and CDR2 FQNEAQ (reference sequence). There are 15 residues in the CDR3. CDR3 protein: CASSLNGGSNTEAFF. In DNA form, the CDR3 reads TGTGCCAGCAGCTTAAATGGGGGTTCCAACACTGAAGCTTTCTTT.

The chain links TRBV29-1 to TRBJ1-4; no reliable D call. This CDR3 is built from 11 residues. The germline V gene encodes CDR1 SQVTM and CDR2 ANQGSEA. The V end was cut by 5 bases, the J end by 4 bases, with 5 bases between. CDR3 coding DNA: TGCAGCGTTTGGAGTAATGAAAAACTGTTTTTT. Translating gives CSVWSNEKLFF.

This clone turned up a few times. The chain links TRBV4-3 to TRBJ1-1, with a weak D call TRBD1 (6 bases). The CDR3 is made up of 14 amino acids. Trimming cost V 0 bases and J 7 bases, with 12 bases left between them. The germline V gene encodes CDR1 LGHNA and CDR2 YSLEER. This CDR3 is CASSQDGGLSEAFF. The CDR3 DNA reads as TGCGCCAGCAGCCAAGATGGGGGGCTCAGTGAAGCTTTCTTT.

This sequence joins TRBV19 and TRBJ1-5; D is unclear. Between the trimmed V and J ends, which lost 0 bases and 0 bases, there was a span of 6 bases. Germline V CDR1 and CDR2: LNHDA, SQIVND (reference sequence). CDR3 length: 15 amino acids. The DNA for the CDR3 is TGTGCCAGTAGTATAGATCGTTATAGCAATCAGCCCCAGCATTTT. Translated, it gives CASSIDRYSNQPQHF.